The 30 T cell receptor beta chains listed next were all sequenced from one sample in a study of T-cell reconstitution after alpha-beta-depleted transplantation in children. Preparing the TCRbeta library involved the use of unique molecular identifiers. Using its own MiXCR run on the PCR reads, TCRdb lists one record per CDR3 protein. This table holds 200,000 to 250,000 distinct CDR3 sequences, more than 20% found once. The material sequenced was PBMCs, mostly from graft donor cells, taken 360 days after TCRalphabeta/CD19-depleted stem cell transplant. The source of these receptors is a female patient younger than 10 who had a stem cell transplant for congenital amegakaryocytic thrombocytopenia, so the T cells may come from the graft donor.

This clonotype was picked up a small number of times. The CDR3 reads CSARGEFDEQYF. For the CDR3, the DNA is TGCAGTGCTCGGGGGGAATTCGACGAGCAGTACTTC. The chain joins TRBV20-1 to TRBJ2-7, with 7 bases that match TRBD2. The germline V gene has CDR1 DFQATT and CDR2 SNEGSKA (reference sequence). J lost 5 bases, V lost 5 bases, and 6 bases had no gene match. CDR3 size: 12 residues.

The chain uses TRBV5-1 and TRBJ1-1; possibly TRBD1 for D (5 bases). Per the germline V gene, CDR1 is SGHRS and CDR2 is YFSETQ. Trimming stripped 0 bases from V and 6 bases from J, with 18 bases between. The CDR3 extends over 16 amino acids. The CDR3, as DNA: TGCGCCAGCAGCTTGGGCCCAATCCAGGGAACGGCTGAAGCTTTCTTT. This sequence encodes CASSLGPIQGTAEAFF. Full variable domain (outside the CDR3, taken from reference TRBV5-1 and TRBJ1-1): KAGVTQTPRYLIKTRGQQVTLSCSPISGHRSVSWYQQTPGQGLQFLFEYFSETQRNKGNFPGRFSGRQFSNSRSEMNVSTLELGDSALYLCASSLGPIQGTAEAFFGQGTRLTVV.

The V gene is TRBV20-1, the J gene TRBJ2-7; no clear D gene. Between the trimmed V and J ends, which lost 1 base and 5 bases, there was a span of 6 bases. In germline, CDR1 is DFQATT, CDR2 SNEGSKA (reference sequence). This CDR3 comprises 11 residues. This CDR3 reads CSARAEHEQYF. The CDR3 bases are TGCAGTGCTAGAGCAGAGCACGAGCAGTACTTC.

In DNA, the CDR3 is TGTGCCACCAGCAGAGCTTTGACAGGGTACAACTATGGCTACACCTTC. It yields the protein CATSRALTGYNYGYTF. The chain links TRBV15 to TRBJ1-2, with TRBD1 matching 7 bases. The trim removed 1 base at V and 2 bases at J, leaving 7 bases unmatched. CDR1 is LNHNV, CDR2 YYDKDF, per germline (reference sequence). CDR3 size: 16 residues.

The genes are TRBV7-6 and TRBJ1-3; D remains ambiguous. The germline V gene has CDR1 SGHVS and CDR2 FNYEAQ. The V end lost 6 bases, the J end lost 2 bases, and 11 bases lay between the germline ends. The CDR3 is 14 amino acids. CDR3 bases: TGTGCCAGCAGTCGCGGCAGGCCTGGAAACACCATATATTTT. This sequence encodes CASSRGRPGNTIYF. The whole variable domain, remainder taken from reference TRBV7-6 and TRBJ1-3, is GAGVSQSPRYKVTKRGQDVALRCDPISGHVSLYWYRQALGQGPEFLTYFNYEAQQDKSGLPNDRFSAERPEGSISTLTIQRTEQRDSAMYRCASSRGRPGNTIYFGEGSWLTVV.

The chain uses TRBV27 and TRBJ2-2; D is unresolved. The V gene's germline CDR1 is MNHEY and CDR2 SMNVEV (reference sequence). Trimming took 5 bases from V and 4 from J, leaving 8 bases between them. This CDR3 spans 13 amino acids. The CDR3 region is CASSQWSTGELFF. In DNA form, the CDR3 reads TGTGCCAGCAGTCAATGGAGCACCGGGGAGCTGTTTTTT.

In DNA, the CDR3 is TGTGCCAGCAGTCCTAACGATGGAGATACGCAGTATTTT. Its translation is CASSPNDGDTQYF. The chain carries TRBV27 and TRBJ2-3; D remains ambiguous. The germline gives CDR1 MNHEY, CDR2 SMNVEV (reference sequence). Trimming removed 5 bases at V and 5 bases at J, with 11 bases between. The CDR3 runs 13 residues.

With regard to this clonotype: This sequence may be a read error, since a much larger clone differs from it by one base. The CDR3 region has the DNA TGTGCCAGCAGTTCGACTAGCAATCAGCAGTTCTTC. It codes for CASSSTSNQQFF. This sequence joins TRBV12-3 or TRBV12-4 and TRBJ2-1; 7 bases fit TRBD2. CDR3 length equals 12 residues.

CDR3 nucleotides: TGCAGTGCTACGGACACCCTCTGCGAGCAGTACTTC. This gives the protein CSATDTLCEQYF. The chain employs TRBV20-1 and TRBJ2-7, with D tentatively TRBD1 (5 bases). The CDR3 extends over 12 amino acids. In germline, CDR1 is DFQATT, CDR2 SNEGSKA (reference sequence). Trimming left V 4 bases short and J 6 bases short, with 13 bases between.

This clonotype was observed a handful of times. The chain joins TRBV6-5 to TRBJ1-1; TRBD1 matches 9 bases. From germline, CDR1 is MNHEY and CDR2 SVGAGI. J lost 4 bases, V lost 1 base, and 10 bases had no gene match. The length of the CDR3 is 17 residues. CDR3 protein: CASSYLPAGQGSTEAFF. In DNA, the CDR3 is TGTGCCAGCAGTTACTTGCCGGCGGGACAGGGAAGCACTGAAGCTTTCTTT.

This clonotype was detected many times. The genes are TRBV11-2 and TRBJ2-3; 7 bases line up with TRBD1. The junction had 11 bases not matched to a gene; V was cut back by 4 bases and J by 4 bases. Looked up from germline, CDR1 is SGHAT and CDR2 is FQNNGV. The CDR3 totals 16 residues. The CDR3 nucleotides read TGTGCCAGCAGCTCCTATAGGGGGCGAGTCGCAGATACGCAGTATTTT. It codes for CASSSYRGRVADTQYF.

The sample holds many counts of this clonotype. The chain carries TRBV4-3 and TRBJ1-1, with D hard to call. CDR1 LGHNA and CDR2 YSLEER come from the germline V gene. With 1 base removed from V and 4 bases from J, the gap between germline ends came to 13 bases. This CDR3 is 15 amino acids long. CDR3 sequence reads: CASSQVRRASTEAFF. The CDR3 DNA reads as TGCGCCAGCAGCCAAGTTAGGAGGGCGAGCACTGAAGCTTTCTTT.

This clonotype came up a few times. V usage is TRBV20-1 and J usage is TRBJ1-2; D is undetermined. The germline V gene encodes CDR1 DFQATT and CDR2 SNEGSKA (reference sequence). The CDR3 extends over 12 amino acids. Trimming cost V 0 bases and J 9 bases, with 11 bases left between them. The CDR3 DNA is TGCAGTGCTAGAGATCACCGGGAGAGCTACACCTTC. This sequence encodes CSARDHRESYTF.

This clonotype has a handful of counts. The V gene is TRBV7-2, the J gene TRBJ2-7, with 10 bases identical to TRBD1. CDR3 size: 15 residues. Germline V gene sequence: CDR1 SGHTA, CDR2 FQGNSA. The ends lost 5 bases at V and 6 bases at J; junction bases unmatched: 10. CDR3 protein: CASSPPGTGEREQYF. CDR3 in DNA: TGTGCCAGCAGCCCCCCTGGGACAGGGGAGCGCGAGCAGTACTTC.

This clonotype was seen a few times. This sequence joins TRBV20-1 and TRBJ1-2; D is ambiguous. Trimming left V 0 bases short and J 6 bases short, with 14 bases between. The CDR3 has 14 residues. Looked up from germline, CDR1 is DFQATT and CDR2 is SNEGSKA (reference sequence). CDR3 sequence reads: CSARDFRVGDGYTF. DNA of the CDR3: TGCAGTGCTAGAGATTTCAGAGTCGGGGATGGCTACACCTTC.

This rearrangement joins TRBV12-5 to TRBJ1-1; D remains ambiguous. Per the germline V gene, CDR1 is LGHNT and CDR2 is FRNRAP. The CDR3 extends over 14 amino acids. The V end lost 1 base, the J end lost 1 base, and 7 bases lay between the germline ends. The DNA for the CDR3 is TGTGCTAGTGGTTTGGGACATTCGAACACTGAAGCTTTCTTT. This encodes CASGLGHSNTEAFF.

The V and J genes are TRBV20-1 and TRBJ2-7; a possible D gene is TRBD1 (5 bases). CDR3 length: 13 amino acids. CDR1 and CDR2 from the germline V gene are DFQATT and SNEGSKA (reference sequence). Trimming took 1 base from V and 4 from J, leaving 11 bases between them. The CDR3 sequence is CSARVQGRYEQYF. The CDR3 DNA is TGCAGTGCTAGAGTTCAGGGAAGGTACGAGCAGTACTTC.

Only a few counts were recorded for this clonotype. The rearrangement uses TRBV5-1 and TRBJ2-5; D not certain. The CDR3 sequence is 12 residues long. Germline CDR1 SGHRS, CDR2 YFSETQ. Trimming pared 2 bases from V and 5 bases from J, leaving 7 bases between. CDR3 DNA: TGCGCCAGCAGCTTTTCCCCTGAGACCCAGTACTTC. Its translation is CASSFSPETQYF. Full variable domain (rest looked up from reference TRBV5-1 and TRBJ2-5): KAGVTQTPRYLIKTRGQQVTLSCSPISGHRSVSWYQQTPGQGLQFLFEYFSETQRNKGNFPGRFSGRQFSNSRSEMNVSTLELGDSALYLCASSFSPETQYFGPGTRLLVL.

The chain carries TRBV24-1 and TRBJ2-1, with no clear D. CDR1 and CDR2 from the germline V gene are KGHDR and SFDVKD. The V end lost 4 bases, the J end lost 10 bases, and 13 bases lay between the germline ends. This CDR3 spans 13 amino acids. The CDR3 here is CATSDPVRREQFF. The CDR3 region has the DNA TGTGCCACCAGTGACCCGGTCCGTAGGGAGCAGTTCTTC.

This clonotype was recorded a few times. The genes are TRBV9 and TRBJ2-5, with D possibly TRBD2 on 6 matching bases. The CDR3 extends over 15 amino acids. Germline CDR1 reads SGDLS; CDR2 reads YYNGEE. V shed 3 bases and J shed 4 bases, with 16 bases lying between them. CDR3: CASSAIAARGETQYF. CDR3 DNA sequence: TGTGCCAGCAGCGCGATAGCGGCCCGGGGAGAGACCCAGTACTTC.

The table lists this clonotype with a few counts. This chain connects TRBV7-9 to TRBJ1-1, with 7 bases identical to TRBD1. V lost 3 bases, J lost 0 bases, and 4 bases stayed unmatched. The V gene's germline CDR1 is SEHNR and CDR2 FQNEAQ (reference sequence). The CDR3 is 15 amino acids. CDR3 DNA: TGTGCCAGCAGCTTCCCACAGGGGATGAACACTGAAGCTTTCTTT. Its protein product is CASSFPQGMNTEAFF. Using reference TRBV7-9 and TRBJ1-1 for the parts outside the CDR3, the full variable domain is DTGVSQNPRHKITKRGQNVTFRCDPISEHNRLYWYRQTLGQGPEFLTYFQNEAQLEKSRLLSDRFSAERPKGSFSTLEIQRTEQGDSAMYLCASSFPQGMNTEAFFGQGTRLTVV.

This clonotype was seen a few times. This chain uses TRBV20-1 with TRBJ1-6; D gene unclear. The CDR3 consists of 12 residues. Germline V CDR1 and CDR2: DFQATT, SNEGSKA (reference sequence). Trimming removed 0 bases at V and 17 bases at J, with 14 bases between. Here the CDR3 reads CSARESSDWVHF. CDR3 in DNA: TGCAGTGCTAGAGAGTCTAGTGATTGGGTCCACTTT.

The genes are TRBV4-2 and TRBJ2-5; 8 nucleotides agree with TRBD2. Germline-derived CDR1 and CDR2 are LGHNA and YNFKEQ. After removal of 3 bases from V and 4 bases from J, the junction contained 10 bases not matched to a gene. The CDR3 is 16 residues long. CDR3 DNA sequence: TGTGCCAGCAGCCAGGAAACTAGCGGAGCCGGAGAGACCCAGTACTTC. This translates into CASSQETSGAGETQYF.

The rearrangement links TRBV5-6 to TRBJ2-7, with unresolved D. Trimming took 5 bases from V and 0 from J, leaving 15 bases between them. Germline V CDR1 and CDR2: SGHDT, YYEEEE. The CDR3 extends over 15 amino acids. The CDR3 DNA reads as TGTGCCAGCAGATCCCTACGGTGGGGCTCCTACGAGCAGTACTTC. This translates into CASRSLRWGSYEQYF.

CDR3 amino acids: CASSKDSRDIQYF. The CDR3 DNA reads TGTGCCAGCAGCAAGGACAGTAGAGACATTCAGTACTTC. The chain is built from TRBV5-6 and TRBJ2-4, with a possible D match to TRBD1 (6 bases). The V end lost 4 bases, the J end lost 8 bases, and 13 bases lay between the germline ends. Germline-derived CDR1 and CDR2 are SGHDT and YYEEEE. The CDR3 loop spans 13 amino acids.

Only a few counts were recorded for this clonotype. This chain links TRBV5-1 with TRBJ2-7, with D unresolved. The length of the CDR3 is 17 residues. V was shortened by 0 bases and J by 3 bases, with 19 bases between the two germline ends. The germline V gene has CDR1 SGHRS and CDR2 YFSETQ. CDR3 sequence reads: CASSLGPGPIWSYEQYF. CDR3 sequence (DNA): TGCGCCAGCAGCTTGGGCCCCGGGCCCATCTGGAGCTACGAGCAGTACTTC.

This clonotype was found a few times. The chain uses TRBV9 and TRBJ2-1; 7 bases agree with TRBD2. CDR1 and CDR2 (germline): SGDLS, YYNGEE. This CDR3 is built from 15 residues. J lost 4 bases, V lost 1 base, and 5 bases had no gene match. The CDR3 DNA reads TGTGCCAGCAGCGTACACACGGGACTATACAATGAGCAGTTCTTC. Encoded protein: CASSVHTGLYNEQFF.

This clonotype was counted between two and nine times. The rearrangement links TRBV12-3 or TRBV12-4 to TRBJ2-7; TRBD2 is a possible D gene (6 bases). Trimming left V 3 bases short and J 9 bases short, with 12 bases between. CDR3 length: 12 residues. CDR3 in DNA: TGTGCCAGCAGTTTGGAGGGCTGGGGGCAGTACTTC. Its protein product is CASSLEGWGQYF.

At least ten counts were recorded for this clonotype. The CDR3 spells CASSLHVSDLGNEQFF. CDR3 bases: TGTGCCAGCAGCTTACATGTCAGCGACCTTGGCAATGAGCAGTTCTTC. V is TRBV5-6 and J is TRBJ2-1; D is unresolved. V was clipped by 2 bases and J by 6 bases, with 18 bases between them. Per the germline V gene, CDR1 is SGHDT and CDR2 is YYEEEE. This CDR3 region has 16 residues.

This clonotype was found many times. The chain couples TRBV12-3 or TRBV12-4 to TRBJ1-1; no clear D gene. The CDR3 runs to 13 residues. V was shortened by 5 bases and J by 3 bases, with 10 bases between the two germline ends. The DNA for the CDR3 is TGTGCCAGCAGTCCGGGATACTACACTGAAGCTTTCTTT. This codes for CASSPGYYTEAFF.